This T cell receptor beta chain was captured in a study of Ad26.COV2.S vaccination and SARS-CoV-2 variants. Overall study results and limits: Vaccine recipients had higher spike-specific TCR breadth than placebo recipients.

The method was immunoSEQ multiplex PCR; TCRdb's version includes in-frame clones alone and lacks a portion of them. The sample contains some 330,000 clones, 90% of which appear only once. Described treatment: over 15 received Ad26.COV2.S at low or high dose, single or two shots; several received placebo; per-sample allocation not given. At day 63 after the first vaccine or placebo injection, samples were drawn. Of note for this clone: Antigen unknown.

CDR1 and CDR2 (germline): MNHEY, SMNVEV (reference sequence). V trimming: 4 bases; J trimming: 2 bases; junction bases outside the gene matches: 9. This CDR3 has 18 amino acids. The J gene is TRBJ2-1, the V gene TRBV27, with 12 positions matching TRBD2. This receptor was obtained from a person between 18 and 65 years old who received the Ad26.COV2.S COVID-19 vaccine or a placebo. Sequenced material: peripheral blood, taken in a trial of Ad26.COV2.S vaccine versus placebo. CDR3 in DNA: TGTGCCAGCAGTTCGGGACTAGCGGGTTTCTTGACCTACAATGAGCAGTTCTTC. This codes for CASSSGLAGFLTYNEQFF.